This TCR beta chain was found in a study of blood T cells in healthy people across ages. Study results and limitations: Not knowing donor CMV status may have confounded expanded clonotype changes. Estimates of total diversity, which came from one million sequenced T cells, were considered to be underestimates.

With respect to this clonotype: What it binds is unknown.

The second PCR ran roughly 7 to 11 cycles with a sample-barcoded 5' primer and J-beta primers. A tag from a template-switch adaptor with 12 random nucleotides marked each cDNA molecule. TCRdb ran MiXCR on the 5' RACE reads and lists one entry per CDR3 protein. The sample includes about 730,000 distinct CDR3 sequences, roughly 41% seen only once; the top ten take approximately 22%. The TCR originated in a woman aged 55-69 years in good health. Sequencing was performed on blood.

CDR3: CAWTSGINEQYF. CDR3 DNA sequence: TGTGCATGGACTAGCGGGATTAATGAGCAGTACTTC. The genes are TRBV7-9 and TRBJ2-5; 12 bases are a match to TRBD2. This CDR3 has 12 amino acids. Germline CDR1 is SEHNR and CDR2 is FQNEAQ (reference sequence).